This T cell receptor beta chain was found in a study of CD4 T cells in relation to SARS-CoV-2 and coronaviruses. Study-wide results and limits: Culture-expanded clones reflect memory recall rather than primary priming during culture. The cross-reactivity analysis covered only spike protein, not other viral proteins.

TCRdb keeps only in-frame clones here, not all; method: immunoSEQ multiplex PCR. The table has about 64,000 clones, 94% seen once; the top ten hold approximately 0.14%. Of note for this clone: As yet, its antigen is unknown.

The unexposed donors gave CD4+ T cells in about 2011-2018, prior to COVID-19. Naive and memory CD4+ T cells came from enriched cryopreserved PBMCs. Sequences were obtained from naive CD4+ T cells from PBMCs. The subset is: naive CD4+ T cells isolated by negative enrichment. The sequence came from a human donor in good health.

The CDR3 protein is CASSVVGESYEQYF. The CDR3 coding sequence is TGTGCCAGCAGCGTAGTGGGAGAGAGTTACGAGCAGTACTTC. The chain has TRBV9 and TRBJ2-7; D is possibly TRBD2 (5 bases). This CDR3 is 14 amino acids long. Per the germline V gene, CDR1 is SGDLS and CDR2 is YYNGEE. Trimming left V 0 bases short and J 4 bases short, with 11 bases between. Together with reference TRBV9 and TRBJ2-7, the CDR3 gives the full variable domain: DSGVTQTPKHLITATGQRVTLRCSPRSGDLSVYWYQQSLDQGLQFLIQYYNGEERAKGNILERFSAQQFPDLHSELNLSSLELGDSALYFCASSVVGESYEQYFGPGTRLTVT.